These 8 T cell receptor beta chains share one sample of origin, sequenced in a study of Graves' ophthalmopathy and Graves' hyperthyroidism. Researchers took RNA transcripts and amplified TCR beta CDR3 regions from them. An opening RT-PCR round employed HTBI primers and preceded a second-round multiplex PCR. TCRdb reprocessed the multiplex PCR reads with MiXCR, giving one entry per CDR3 protein. The data show about 400,000 distinct CDR3 sequences, just over 15% seen once. The sequencing input was peripheral blood. The receptors were sampled from a woman between 18 and 29 years old with stable Graves' hyperthyroidism.

The rearrangement uses TRBV19 and TRBJ1-2, with D uncertain. Germline CDR1 and CDR2: LNHDA and SQIVND (reference sequence). Trimming removed 8 bases at V and 8 bases at J, with 15 bases between. This CDR3 has 12 amino acids. The CDR3 sequence is CASQPDIGGYTF. CDR3 sequence (DNA): TGTGCCAGTCAACCTGACATTGGAGGCTACACCTTC.

V is TRBV13 and J is TRBJ1-1, with D unclear. V dropped 5 bases and J dropped 0 bases, with 16 bases sitting between them. Germline-derived CDR1 and CDR2 are PRHDT and FYEKMQ (reference sequence). The CDR3 length is 16 residues. CDR3 loop: CASSTRTGEMNTEAFF. CDR3 sequence (DNA): TGTGCCAGCAGCACTCGGACCGGGGAGATGAACACTGAAGCTTTCTTT.

This clonotype was seen many times. The V gene is TRBV11-2, the J gene TRBJ1-2; D remains ambiguous. Trimming took 3 bases from V and 8 from J, leaving 7 bases between them. This CDR3 is built from 11 residues. Germline V gene lookup returns CDR1 SGHAT and CDR2 FQNNGV. The CDR3 nucleotides read TGTGCCAGCAGCTTTTTGTCCGGCTACACCTTC. Protein: CASSFLSGYTF. Full variable domain (missing parts from reference TRBV11-2 and TRBJ1-2): EAGVAQSPRYKIIEKRQSVAFWCNPISGHATLYWYQQILGQGPKLLIQFQNNGVVDDSQLPKDRFSAERLKGVDSTLKIQPAKLEDSAVYLCASSFLSGYTFGSGTRLTVV.

This clonotype was counted at least ten times. V gene TRBV19 combines with J gene TRBJ1-2; 7 nucleotides match TRBD1. CDR3 length: 14 amino acids. Germline V CDR1 and CDR2: LNHDA, SQIVND (reference sequence). V lost 7 bases and J lost 0; bases outside the gene matches: 5. The CDR3 sequence is CASTTGEANYGYTF. DNA of the CDR3: TGTGCCAGTACCACAGGGGAAGCTAACTATGGCTACACCTTC.

The table lists this clonotype with many counts. This chain links TRBV6-2 or TRBV6-3 with TRBJ1-1; no firm D call. CDR3 length equals 12 residues. Germline V lookup: CDR1 MNHEY, CDR2 SVGEGT. V lost 7 bases and J 2 bases, leaving 8 bases between the germline ends. CDR3 in amino acids: CASTSVNTEAFF. The CDR3, as DNA: TGTGCCAGCACCTCAGTTAACACTGAAGCTTTCTTT.

Turning to this clonotype: A much larger clone lies a single base off, so this may be a read error. The chain recombines TRBV20-1 with TRBJ2-2; TRBD1 agrees at 11 bases. This CDR3 has 16 residues. Germline V CDR1 and CDR2: DFQATT, SNEGSKA (reference sequence). CDR3 sequence (DNA): TGCAGTGCTAGAGGAGGACAGGGGGCTGTAACCGGGGAGCTGTGTTTT. Its protein is CSARGGQGAVTGELCF.

This clonotype was observed a handful of times. The chain has TRBV25-1 and TRBJ1-1; tentative D call: TRBD1 (6 bases). The CDR3 spans 14 residues. Trimming cost V 4 bases and J 5 bases, with 14 bases left between them. CDR1 MGHDK and CDR2 SYGVNS come from the germline V gene. CDR3 residues: CASSGGGMGTEAFF. The CDR3 bases are TGTGCCAGCAGTGGGGGGGGCATGGGGACTGAAGCTTTCTTT.

This clonotype was seen only once. J is TRBJ2-5 and V is TRBV7-9; D is uncertain. The CDR3 extends over 15 amino acids. The V and J ends lost 1 base and 2 bases respectively, with 11 bases between them. Germline lookup yields CDR1 SEHNR and CDR2 FQNEAQ (reference sequence). CDR3 sequence reads: CASSLVSAAQETQYF. As DNA, the CDR3 is TGTGCCAGCAGCTTAGTATCGGCCGCGCAAGAGACCCAGTACTTC.